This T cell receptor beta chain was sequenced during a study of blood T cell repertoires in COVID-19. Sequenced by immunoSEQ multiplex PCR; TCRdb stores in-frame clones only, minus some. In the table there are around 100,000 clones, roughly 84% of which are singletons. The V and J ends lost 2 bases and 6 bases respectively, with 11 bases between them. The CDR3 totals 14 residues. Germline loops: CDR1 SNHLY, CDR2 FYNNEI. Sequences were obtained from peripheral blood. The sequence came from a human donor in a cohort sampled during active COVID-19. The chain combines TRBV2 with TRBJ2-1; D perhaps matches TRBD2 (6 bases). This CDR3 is CASSERRGGNEQFF. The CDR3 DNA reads TGTGCCAGCAGTGAACGGAGGGGTGGCAATGAGCAGTTCTTC. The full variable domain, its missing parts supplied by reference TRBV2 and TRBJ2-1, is EPEVTQTPSHQVTQMGQEVILRCVPISNHLYFYWYRQILGQKVEFLVSFYNNEISEKSEIFDDQFSVERPDGSNFTLKIRSTKLEDSAMYFCASSERRGGNEQFFGPGTRLTVL.